In this sample, the clone carrying this TCR beta chain turned up once. This sample was included in a study of blood T cell repertoires in COVID-19. On the study more broadly: Specimens from acute and convalescent COVID-19 originated in the United States, Italy and Spain. PBMCs, B-cell-depleted T cells, or T cells were the source of the cDNA or gDNA that made up the material.

Germline V gene sequence: CDR1 WNHNN, CDR2 SYGVQD (reference sequence). Trimming removed 0 bases at V and 5 bases at J, with 7 bases between. The CDR3 is 14 amino acids. Per the study methods: Reference gene primer amplification in the assay estimated nucleated cell counts. Some clones are missing from TCRdb's copy, which holds only in-frame ones; the method was immunoSEQ multiplex PCR. V and J calls and clone size are copied from that table; D and trimming were computed from the DNA. The profile shows fewer than 110,000 clones, roughly 90% of them singletons. The genes are TRBV10-1 and TRBJ2-2; D gene unclear. The sample was peripheral blood. The sequence derives from a man in his forties with active or convalescent COVID-19. The CDR3, as DNA: TGCGCCAGCAGTGAGTCGGGCCAGACCGGGGAGCTGTTTTTT. Translation: CASSESGQTGELFF.